The source of this TCR beta chain is a study of molecular identifiers for immune sequencing clone quantification. In preparing bulk TCR libraries, previously described methods and listed TCR primers were used. In TCRdb, the PCR reads were re-called with MiXCR into one record per CDR3 protein. The data show about 500,000 distinct CDR3 sequences, roughly 25% seen once. Germline V lookup: CDR1 MGHRA, CDR2 YSYEKL. J gave up 0 bases and V 3 bases, and 4 bases lay outside the gene matches. This CDR3 region has 16 residues. Material for sequencing was naive CD8+ T cells from blood, with Jurkat cell RNA spiked in. Subset indicated: FACS-sorted CD8+CD4-CCR7+CD45RA+ naive T cells. This chain joins TRBV4-1 and TRBJ2-2; TRBD1 aligns across 7 bases. This sequence originates from a human donor in good health. Some libraries in this study had Jurkat cell RNA spiked in. The CDR3 here is CASSHTGAANTGELFF. In DNA, the CDR3 is TGCGCCAGCAGCCATACAGGGGCCGCGAACACCGGGGAGCTGTTTTTT.